This record covers a single TCR beta chain. Its target antigen remains unknown. One base away there is no much larger clone; base qualities are not given. This specimen comes from a study of T-cell reconstitution after alpha-beta-depleted transplantation in children (dated by TCRdb to about 2016). In the study overall: T-cell immune reconstitution after TCRalphabeta/CD19-depleted allogeneic hematopoietic cell transplantation in children was quantitatively tracked in the study by means of TCR repertoire profiling.

Receptor libraries were prepared by PCR. TCRdb shows the sequencer as Illumina HiSeq 2500. TCR library preparation used molecular barcoding, with unique molecular identifiers applied to normalize quantification of the TCRbeta repertoire. TCRdb trimmed the raw reads at Q25, called clones with MiXCR and kept productive beta chains. CDR3 protein duplicates are merged, each entry listing the most common genes and DNA. For this sample the table gives about 980,000 distinct CDR3 sequences, of which 25% to 30% were detected only once. The ten largest clonotypes hold roughly 31% of the sample. Overall results and qualifications from the work: The apparently early recovery of alphabetaT-cell counts about two months after transplant reportedly depended on only several hundred rapidly expanded clones that came from non-depleted graft cells. Hyperexpanded clone frequencies declined over subsequent months; after one year, T-cell counts and TCRbeta diversity were mostly attributed to newly produced T cells. In some patients, high TCRbeta diversity at day 60 was attributed to recipient T cells and intrathymic progenitors that had survived conditioning.

According to the germline V gene (reference sequence), CDR1 reads LNHNV and CDR2 reads YYDKDF. From the cysteine up to the phenylalanine, the CDR3 has a length of 12 residues. The retained sequence is limited to the CDR3, 36 bases, with the frame set at the first base. Trimming costs V 1 base and J 6 bases, and their ends lie 4 bases apart. According to the study, the label for this sample's treatment or condition signals: allogeneic hematopoietic cell transplantation with graft depleted of TCRalphabeta T cells and CD19 B cells. The children who served as transplant recipients had been given grafts of TCRalphabeta/CD19-depleted allogeneic hematopoietic cells.

The receptor was derived from a boy in the first two years of life who had a stem cell transplant for SCID, so the T cells may come from the graft donor. The V and J genes are TRBV15 and TRBJ2-1, with the D gene not clear enough to name. The material sequenced was PBMCs, mostly from graft donor cells, taken 360 days after TCRalphabeta/CD19-depleted stem cell transplant. The CDR3: CATSRGLNEQFF. The nucleotide sequence is TGTGCCACCAGCAGAGGCCTCAATGAGCAGTTCTTC. Extended through the reference TRBV15 and TRBJ2-1 proteins, this CDR3 yields the full variable domain: DAMVIQNPRYQVTQFGKPVTLSCSQTLNHNVMYWYQQKSSQAPKLLFHYYDKDFNNEADTPDNFQSRRPNTSFCFLDIRSPGLGDTAMYLCATSRGLNEQFFGPGTRLTVL.